A selection of T cell receptor beta chains follows, all from one sample in a study of blood T cell repertoires in COVID-19. Here immunoSEQ multiplex PCR was the method, and the copy in TCRdb shows in-frame clones only, minus some. The data contain roughly 90,000 clones, 70% to 90% of them singletons. Sequences were obtained from peripheral blood. All receptors come from a man aged 40-50 years with acute or convalescent COVID-19. Each CDR3 is given with its conserved first and last residue.

V	J	CDR3
TRBV7-2	TRBJ2-1	CASSFDRGQRQFF
TRBV7-2	TRBJ2-2	CASSTRTAANTGELFF
TRBV18	TRBJ1-1	CASSPVNGDGSEAFF
TRBV5-5	TRBJ2-1	CASSYLHGGSDEQFF
TRBV7-9	TRBJ2-7	CASSIPGLAFYEQYF
TRBV4-2	TRBJ2-1	CASTQGGGRQIEQFF
TRBV11-1	TRBJ2-1	CASRSGTRGFNEQFF
TRBV5-1	TRBJ1-1	CASSSKERSMNTEAFF
TRBV19	TRBJ2-2	CASSRGGPGELFF
TRBV18	TRBJ1-1	CASSPSGTKNTEAFF
TRBV7-2	TRBJ1-1	CASKRTGTATEAFF
TRBV5-6	TRBJ2-5	CASIRAGTGETQYF
TRBV19	TRBJ2-1	CASSSSGTSGPNEQFF
TRBV7-9	TRBJ1-2	CASSVLTGAYGYTF
TRBV5-6	TRBJ2-7	CASSLVTTVEQYF
TRBV6-5	TRBJ2-7	CASSYSSSYEQYF
TRBV24-1	TRBJ2-1	CATSDLTPGLAGEIQFF
TRBV5-1	TRBJ1-1	CASSPGQEMNTEAFF
TRBV19	TRBJ1-3	CASTMGQGSGNTIYF
TRBV6-5	TRBJ2-1	CASSQGYNEQFF
TRBV25-1	TRBJ2-7	CASNQEGGSSYEQYF
TRBV7-6	TRBJ2-7	CASSLVLAGEYEQYF
TRBV19	TRBJ1-1	CASRYSRNTEAFF
TRBV5-1	TRBJ2-7	CASSAGQPLTHYEQYF
TRBV5-6	TRBJ1-5	CASSFLQSNQPQHF
TRBV5-1	TRBJ2-7	CASSLTGFSYEQYF
TRBV30	TRBJ2-4	CAWSTEKNIQYF
TRBV2	TRBJ2-1	CASSVRDGAGNEQFF
TRBV5-1	TRBJ2-1	CASSLAPSGTLNEQFF
TRBV6-1	TRBJ1-4	CASSEFGQGYSNEKLFF
TRBV7-2	TRBJ1-1	CASSFRGSNTEAFF
TRBV5-1	TRBJ2-6	CASSYGGTPGANVLTF
TRBV2	TRBJ1-4	CASRKDRPEKLFF
TRBV19	TRBJ2-1	CASSIGGTTAREQFF
TRBV6-5	TRBJ2-3	CASRKLAGGTDTQYF
TRBV10-3	TRBJ1-2	CAISWDSNGYTF
TRBV12-5	TRBJ1-5	CASASDRFGNQPQHF
TRBV12-3/TRBV12-4	TRBJ2-7	CASSPTFYEQYF
TRBV23-1	TRBJ2-7	CASSQSGGRISYEQYF
TRBV9	TRBJ2-4	CASSVGVAGGDKNIQYF
TRBV29-1	TRBJ2-5	CSVQGLGAIQETQYF
TRBV2	TRBJ2-7	CAQQGSYSTYEQYF
TRBV10-1	TRBJ2-3	CASSEPGGQSTDTQYF
TRBV5-1	TRBJ2-7	CASSTTGAEQYF
TRBV7-9	TRBJ2-7	CASSFRTGPIYEQYF
TRBV20-1	TRBJ1-1	CSARGQGFVAFF